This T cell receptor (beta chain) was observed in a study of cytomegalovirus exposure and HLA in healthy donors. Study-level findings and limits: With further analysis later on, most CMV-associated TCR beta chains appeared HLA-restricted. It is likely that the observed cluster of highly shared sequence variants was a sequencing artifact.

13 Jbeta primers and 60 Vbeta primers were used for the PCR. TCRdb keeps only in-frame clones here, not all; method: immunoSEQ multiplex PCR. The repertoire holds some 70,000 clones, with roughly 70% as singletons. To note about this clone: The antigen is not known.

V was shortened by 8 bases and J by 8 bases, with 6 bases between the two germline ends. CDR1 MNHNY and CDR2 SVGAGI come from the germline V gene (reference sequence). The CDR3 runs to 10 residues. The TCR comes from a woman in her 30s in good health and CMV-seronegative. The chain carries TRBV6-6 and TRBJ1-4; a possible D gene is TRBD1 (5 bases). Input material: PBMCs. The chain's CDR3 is CASQGEKLFF. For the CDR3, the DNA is TGTGCCAGCCAGGGCGAAAAACTGTTTTTT.